This T cell receptor (beta chain) was sequenced for a study of T cells in narcolepsy. Across the study: Enrolled donors included narcolepsy type 1 or type 2 patients and healthy controls.

Profiled with immunoSEQ multiplex PCR; TCRdb holds only in-frame clones, not every one. The sample contains around 18,000 clones, around 84% of which appear only once. The germline V gene has CDR1 MNHEY and CDR2 SMNVEV (reference sequence). V was clipped by 6 bases and J by 6 bases; unmatched bases: 11. This CDR3 has 15 amino acids. Study-wide results and limits: Autoreactive clonotypes reportedly recurred in blood of same and different patients, not controls. Autoreactive HCRT-specific and TRIB2-specific clonotypes were marked in same-patient CSF-versus-blood CD4+ comparisons.

Notes on this clone: The antigen remains unidentified.

The TCR was taken from a human donor in good health. The chain is built from TRBV27 and TRBJ1-2; 9 bases agree with TRBD1. The specimen sequenced was memory (CD45RA-) CD4+ T cells from blood. CDR3 DNA sequence: TGTGCCAGCAGCCAACGGGGACAGGGAGGGAATGGCTACACCTTC. It translates to CASSQRGQGGNGYTF.